Following are 31 T cell receptor beta chains from one sample sequenced in a study of neurological immune-mediated disorders. TCRdb called the 5' RACE reads again in MiXCR, with one record for every CDR3 protein. The sample lists approximately 30,000 distinct CDR3 sequences, approximately 4% occurring once. Sequences were obtained from CD4+ T cells from blood. The source of these receptors is a woman between 40 and 55 years old in good health.

This clonotype was counted at least ten times. The V call is TRBV5-1, the J call TRBJ2-2, with D possibly TRBD1 on 5 matching bases. Trimming removed 6 bases at V and 7 bases at J, with 13 bases between. Germline loops: CDR1 SGHRS, CDR2 YFSETQ. CDR3 length equals 13 residues. CDR3 bases: TGCGCCAGCATGACAGATAGTGGCGGGGAGCTGTTTTTT. Protein sequence: CASMTDSGGELFF. Supplemented by reference TRBV5-1 and TRBJ2-2, the full variable domain reads KAGVTQTPRYLIKTRGQQVTLSCSPISGHRSVSWYQQTPGQGLQFLFEYFSETQRNKGNFPGRFSGRQFSNSRSEMNVSTLELGDSALYLCASMTDSGGELFFGEGSRLTVL.

Only a few counts were recorded for this clonotype. The chain employs TRBV29-1 and TRBJ2-5, with TRBD2 matching 7 bases. The CDR3 runs to 12 residues. V lost 4 bases, J lost 1 base, and 0 bases stayed unmatched. CDR1 is SQVTM, CDR2 ANQGSEA, per germline. CDR3 residues: CSVASGQETQYF. The CDR3, as DNA: TGCAGCGTTGCTAGCGGCCAAGAGACCCAGTACTTC. Variable domain in full (rest from reference TRBV29-1 and TRBJ2-5): SAVISQKPSRDICQRGTSLTIQCQVDSQVTMMFWYRQQPGQSLTLIATANQGSEATYESGFVIDKFPISRPNLTFSTLTVSNMSPEDSSIYLCSVASGQETQYFGPGTRLLVL.

This clonotype was counted ten times or more. The J gene is TRBJ2-5, the V gene TRBV14; the D is unclear. Germline CDR1 and CDR2: SGHDN and FVKESK. The CDR3 length is 17 residues. Trimming removed 0 bases at V and 2 bases at J, with 16 bases between. The CDR3 is CASSQDFVETRQETQYF. The CDR3 nucleotides read TGTGCCAGCAGCCAAGATTTCGTAGAGACAAGACAAGAGACCCAGTACTTC.

This clonotype showed up many times. The chain recombines TRBV3-1 with TRBJ2-1; 12 bases are shared with TRBD2. Germline lookup yields CDR1 LGHDT and CDR2 YNNKEL (reference sequence). The CDR3 is 16 amino acids. The V gene end was trimmed by 4 bases and the J gene end by 4 bases; junction bases not matched to a gene: 5. The CDR3 DNA sequence: TGTGCCAGCAGCCTCCGGACTAGCGGGATTTACAATGAGCAGTTCTTC. Translation gives CASSLRTSGIYNEQFF.

This clonotype has a count of ten or more. The chain is built from TRBV7-9 and TRBJ2-1, with D possibly matching TRBD2 (6 bases). V was trimmed by 2 bases and J by 5 bases, leaving 16 bases between them. The germline gives CDR1 SEHNR, CDR2 FQNEAQ (reference sequence). There are 16 residues in the CDR3. CDR3 loop: CASSLRGGANHNEQFF. Written as DNA, the CDR3 is TGTGCCAGCAGCTTAAGGGGAGGTGCAAACCACAATGAGCAGTTCTTC.

This clonotype was detected many times. This rearrangement joins TRBV21-1 to TRBJ1-2; TRBD1 reflects the table's D call only, with no check against the DNA. TRBV21-1 is designated a pseudogene. CDR3 length: 18 residues. The CDR3 DNA reads TGTGCCAGCAGCCGCACGAGGAAACAGGCCAAAGTTTGCTATGGCTACACCTTC. It translates to CASSRTRKQAKVCYGYTF.

The rearrangement joins TRBV20-1 to TRBJ2-5; 9 bases fit TRBD1. J was trimmed by 5 bases and V by 2 bases; bases with no gene match: 9. Germline V gene lookup returns CDR1 DFQATT and CDR2 SNEGSKA (reference sequence). The CDR3 runs to 15 residues. The CDR3 coding sequence is TGCAGTGCTAGACCCGCGGACAGGGGTCAGGAGACCCAGTACTTC. Translated, it gives CSARPADRGQETQYF.

At least ten counts were recorded for this clonotype. This sequence joins TRBV14 and TRBJ2-1; D is ambiguous. The CDR3 is 13 amino acids. Trimming cost V 0 bases and J 10 bases, with 10 bases left between them. CDR1 is SGHDN and CDR2 is FVKESK in the germline V gene. The CDR3 spells CASSQDWAWEQFF. DNA for the CDR3: TGTGCCAGCAGCCAAGATTGGGCATGGGAGCAGTTCTTC.

This clonotype was counted ten times or more. The chain carries TRBV7-3 and TRBJ2-1, with 15 bases aligning to TRBD2. V lost 4 bases, J lost 10 bases, and 2 bases stayed unmatched. In germline, CDR1 is SGHTA, CDR2 FQGTGA. This CDR3 spans 14 amino acids. This CDR3 is CASSSGTSGGEQFF. The CDR3 DNA reads as TGTGCCAGCAGCTCAGGGACTAGCGGGGGGGAGCAGTTCTTC.

This clonotype was counted at least ten times. This chain joins TRBV7-9 and TRBJ2-5; D perhaps matches TRBD2 (5 bases). Germline lookup yields CDR1 SEHNR and CDR2 FQNEAQ (reference sequence). CDR3 length: 16 amino acids. V was shortened by 3 bases and J by 4 bases, with 18 bases between the two germline ends. The CDR3 loop reads CASSFGGVGGVETQYF. The CDR3 nucleotides are TGTGCCAGCAGCTTTGGAGGCGTCGGTGGAGTAGAGACCCAGTACTTC. Full variable domain (remainder filled in from reference TRBV7-9 and TRBJ2-5): DTGVSQNPRHKITKRGQNVTFRCDPISEHNRLYWYRQTLGQGPEFLTYFQNEAQLEKSRLLSDRFSAERPKGSFSTLEIQRTEQGDSAMYLCASSFGGVGGVETQYFGPGTRLLVL.

This clonotype was observed many times. The chain carries TRBV5-1 and TRBJ2-3; D possibly matches TRBD1 or TRBD2 (8 bases each). Trimming pared 4 bases from V and 2 bases from J, leaving 17 bases between. Per germline, CDR1 SGHRS and CDR2 YFSETQ. This CDR3 comprises 16 residues. The CDR3 region has the DNA TGCGCCAGCAGCAGCGGGGGCCAGGGGGCCACAGATACGCAGTATTTT. This gives the protein CASSSGGQGATDTQYF. Using reference TRBV5-1 and TRBJ2-3 for the parts outside the CDR3, the full variable domain is KAGVTQTPRYLIKTRGQQVTLSCSPISGHRSVSWYQQTPGQGLQFLFEYFSETQRNKGNFPGRFSGRQFSNSRSEMNVSTLELGDSALYLCASSSGGQGATDTQYFGPGTRLTVL.

This clonotype was picked up many times. The V call is TRBV5-1, the J call TRBJ2-7, with D possibly TRBD2 on 5 matching bases. The CDR3 contains 15 residues. Germline V gene lookup returns CDR1 SGHRS and CDR2 YFSETQ. V was shortened by 4 bases and J by 6 bases, with 20 bases between the two germline ends. The CDR3 sequence: CASSSNGVPHSEQYF. CDR3 coding DNA: TGCGCCAGCAGCAGTAACGGGGTGCCCCATAGCGAGCAGTACTTC.

This clonotype was detected many times. The chain carries TRBV12-3 or TRBV12-4 and TRBJ2-6, with TRBD2 matching 10 bases. The CDR3 runs 17 residues. Germline trimming cut 6 bases from V and 0 bases from J; bases unmatched to any gene: 5. CDR3 amino acids: CASSRSGRASGANVLTF. The CDR3, as DNA: TGTGCCAGCAGCAGGAGCGGGAGGGCCTCTGGGGCCAACGTCCTGACTTTC.

This clonotype was picked up many times. The rearrangement links TRBV3-1 to TRBJ2-2; maybe TRBD1 (5 bases). The CDR3 length is 17 residues. V lost 4 bases and J lost 4, with 19 bases in between. Germline loops: CDR1 LGHDT, CDR2 YNNKEL (reference sequence). Here the CDR3 DNA reads TGTGCCAGCAGCCCCCTAGTGGGCAGTCAGGGCACCGGGGAGCTGTTTTTT. It translates to CASSPLVGSQGTGELFF.

Here the CDR3 DNA reads TGTGCCAGCTCACCACTTATCGGGGAGGCGTACTTC. It encodes CASSPLIGEAYF. The V and J genes are TRBV18 and TRBJ2-7; a possible D gene is TRBD2 (6 bases). V was trimmed by 1 base and J by 12 bases, leaving 13 bases between them. CDR3 size: 12 residues. Germline values: CDR1 KGHSH, CDR2 LQKENI.

In regard to this clonotype: Since a much larger clone is just one base distant, this may be a read error. This sequence joins TRBV7-2 and TRBJ2-1; 10 positions match TRBD1. Germline V gives CDR1 SGHTA, CDR2 FQGNSA. Germline trimming cut 5 bases from V and 7 bases from J; bases unmatched to any gene: 8. The CDR3 sequence is 15 residues long. Written as DNA, the CDR3 is TGTGCCAGCAGCCTCGGACAGGGGGTGCCTAATGAGCAGTTCTTC. Protein: CASSLGQGVPNEQFF.

This clonotype has a count of ten or more. V and J are TRBV20-1 and TRBJ2-7; 11 bases line up with TRBD2. J gave up 4 bases and V 6 bases, and 8 bases lay outside the gene matches. The length of the CDR3 is 14 residues. Germline V CDR1 and CDR2: DFQATT, SNEGSKA (reference sequence). CDR3 DNA sequence: TGCAGTGCGTCAACTAGCGGGAGTGTGTACGAGCAGTACTTC. Translating it yields CSASTSGSVYEQYF.

In its sample, this clonotype was seen many times. This CDR3 reads CAWSVRGQPQHF. CDR3 coding DNA: TGTGCCTGGAGTGTTCGGGGTCAGCCCCAGCATTTT. The chain joins TRBV30 to TRBJ1-5; no clear D. V lost 0 bases, J lost 6 bases, and 6 bases lay in between. Germline CDR1 is GTSNPN and CDR2 is SVGIG (reference sequence). The CDR3 contains 12 residues.

This clonotype was observed at least ten times. The chain's CDR3 is CASSSRVNTEAFF. CDR3 sequence (DNA): TGCGCCAGCAGCTCTCGGGTGAACACTGAAGCTTTCTTT. The rearrangement uses TRBV5-1 and TRBJ1-1, with D uncertain. Germline V lookup: CDR1 SGHRS, CDR2 YFSETQ. V dropped 3 bases and J dropped 0 bases, with 6 bases sitting between them. The CDR3 length is 13 residues.

Many counts were recorded for this clonotype. This chain joins TRBV6-1 and TRBJ2-1; D not resolved. Looked up from germline, CDR1 is MNHNS and CDR2 is SASEGT. This CDR3 contains 14 residues. V was cut by 2 bases and J by 4 bases, with 9 bases left in between. The CDR3 sequence is CASSESWQYNEQFF. The CDR3 DNA is TGTGCCAGCAGTGAAAGTTGGCAGTACAATGAGCAGTTCTTC.

At least ten counts were recorded for this clonotype. V and J are TRBV20-1 and TRBJ1-6; D may be TRBD1 (5 bases). The germline V and J ends were trimmed by 4 bases and 6 bases, with 13 bases remaining between them. The CDR3 extends over 14 amino acids. Germline V lookup: CDR1 DFQATT, CDR2 SNEGSKA (reference sequence). The CDR3 loop reads CSATPGRVNSPLHF. For the CDR3, the DNA is TGCAGTGCTACCCCAGGGCGAGTTAATTCACCCCTCCACTTT.

In this sample, this clonotype turned up many times. V usage is TRBV12-3 or TRBV12-4 and J usage is TRBJ2-1, with TRBD1 matching 10 bases. This CDR3 comprises 15 residues. After removal of 1 base from V and 4 bases from J, the junction contained 1 base not matched to a gene. Written as DNA, the CDR3 is TGTGCCAGCAGTTTAGGGACAGGGGGATACAATGAGCAGTTCTTC. Translated, it gives CASSLGTGGYNEQFF.

The V gene is TRBV19, the J gene TRBJ2-6, with D perhaps TRBD2 (5 bases). The CDR3 contains 15 residues. Looked up from germline, CDR1 is LNHDA and CDR2 is SQIVND (reference sequence). V was cut by 7 bases and J by 2 bases, with 12 bases left in between. The CDR3 protein is CASKGESAGANVLTF. Here the CDR3 DNA reads TGTGCCAGTAAGGGAGAATCGGCTGGGGCCAACGTCCTGACTTTC. Filled out from reference TRBV19 and TRBJ2-6, the complete variable domain reads DGGITQSPKYLFRKEGQNVTLSCEQNLNHDAMYWYRQDPGQGLRLIYYSQIVNDFQKGDIAEGYSVSREKKESFPLTVTSAQKNPTAFYLCASKGESAGANVLTFGAGSRLTVL.

V is TRBV6-4 and J is TRBJ2-3, with 8 positions matching TRBD2. Germline V gives CDR1 MRHNA, CDR2 SNTAGT. The trim removed 3 bases at V and 4 bases at J, leaving 6 bases unmatched. CDR3 length: 15 amino acids. The CDR3 sequence is CASSEGAGGPDTQYF. The CDR3 bases are TGTGCCAGCAGTGAAGGGGCGGGAGGTCCAGATACGCAGTATTTT.

This clonotype was counted ten times or more. The chain recombines TRBV20-1 with TRBJ2-2, with 9 bases aligning to TRBD2. Germline CDR1 reads DFQATT; CDR2 reads SNEGSKA (reference sequence). This CDR3 region has 17 residues. The V segment lost 0 bases and the J segment 3 bases; nucleotides outside the gene matches: 8. The CDR3 spells CSARDALAGWDTGELFF. CDR3 nucleotides: TGCAGTGCTAGAGATGCCCTAGCGGGATGGGACACCGGGGAGCTGTTTTTT.

This clonotype was found many times. The rearrangement links TRBV3-1 to TRBJ1-5, with D unresolved. This CDR3 contains 15 residues. V was cut by 0 bases and J by 7 bases, with 13 bases left in between. Germline V lookup: CDR1 LGHDT, CDR2 YNNKEL (reference sequence). CDR3 loop: CASSQDSVGGQPQHF. The DNA of the CDR3 is TGTGCCAGCAGCCAAGATTCGGTGGGCGGGCAGCCCCAGCATTTT.

This clonotype was counted many times. The V gene is TRBV5-1, the J gene TRBJ2-3, with 8 bases aligning to TRBD1. CDR1 and CDR2 (germline): SGHRS, YFSETQ. The CDR3 length is 14 residues. V lost 6 bases to trimming and J lost 4 bases; unmatched junction nucleotides: 7. As DNA, the CDR3 is TGCGCCAGCACAACAGGGGGGATTGCAGATACGCAGTATTTT. Translation: CASTTGGIADTQYF.

This clonotype was counted many times. The V call is TRBV2, the J call TRBJ2-1, with D perhaps assigned TRBD1 or TRBD2 (5 bases each). The germline V and J ends were trimmed by 7 bases and 4 bases, with 14 bases remaining between them. Germline-derived CDR1 and CDR2 are SNHLY and FYNNEI. The CDR3 is 14 residues long. CDR3 sequence (DNA): TGTGCCAGCAAACTAGGGACCGTATACAATGAGCAGTTCTTC. Protein sequence: CASKLGTVYNEQFF.

This clonotype came up many times. The chain is built from TRBV2 and TRBJ1-6; TRBD1 agrees at 9 bases. The germline V gene encodes CDR1 SNHLY and CDR2 FYNNEI. There are 15 residues in the CDR3. The trim removed 6 bases at V and 9 bases at J, leaving 9 bases unmatched. CDR3 bases: TGTGCCAGCAGGAAAACCGGGACAGGGAGTTCACCCCTCCACTTT. Amino acids: CASRKTGTGSSPLHF.

At least ten counts were recorded for this clonotype. The chain links TRBV28 to TRBJ1-4; TRBD1 might be the D (5 bases). This CDR3 spans 18 amino acids. The germline V gene has CDR1 MDHEN and CDR2 SYDVKM. V shed 6 bases and J shed 5 bases, with 25 bases lying between them. Here the CDR3 reads CASSPKEGRSRGNEKLFF. DNA of the CDR3: TGTGCCAGCAGCCCTAAAGAGGGACGATCCCGAGGAAATGAAAAACTGTTTTTT.

At least ten counts were recorded for this clonotype. Germline is not matched at one junction end, which may reflect a read error. The CDR3, as DNA: TGTGCCAGCAGCTTCCGAGGGAGTAATGAGCATTTCTTC. The encoded protein is CASSFRGSNEHFF. The V call is TRBV7-9, the J call TRBJ2-1; D possibly corresponds to TRBD2 (5 bases). The CDR3 has 13 residues. Germline assignment: CDR1 SEHNR and CDR2 FQNEAQ (reference sequence). The variable domain in full, with the rest retrieved from reference TRBV7-9 and TRBJ2-1, is DTGVSQNPRHKITKRGQNVTFRCDPISEHNRLYWYRQTLGQGPEFLTYFQNEAQLEKSRLLSDRFSAERPKGSFSTLEIQRTEQGDSAMYLCASSFRGSNEHFFGPGTRLTVL.